These T cell receptor beta chains were read from a single sample in a study of OX40 agonist ivuxolimab in advanced cancers. TCRdb's table, derived via immunoSEQ multiplex PCR, lists solely in-frame clones and lacks some. The table lists about 57,000 clones, about 87% of them singletons, with around 0.38% in the top ten. Specimen: CD4+ or CD8+ T cells sorted from blood, collected in a trial of the OX40 agonist ivuxolimab. These receptors were collected from an adult with an advanced solid tumor such as melanoma, head and neck, liver or kidney cancer. Each CDR3 is given with its conserved first and last residue.

TRBV29-1,CSVKGQGNTEAFF
TRBV6-1,CASSERGGGGVYEQYF
TRBV2,CASSESGSGGGYTF
TRBV7-8,CASSLRQGGGIVTEAFF
TRBV7-8,CASSLRAIPKEETQYF
TRBV6-1,CASNQGGGQPQHF
TRBV6-6,CASNPGQSPTYGYTF
TRBV6-7,CASSYDPGLVVETQYF
TRBV9,CASSVDWNTEAFF
TRBV11-3,CASSEGGTITEAFF
TRBV27,CASGRTGARETQYF
TRBV15,CATSSGYIISTDTQYF
TRBV19,CASSPSERPGYEQYF
TRBV6-4,CASSDSPYNEQFF
TRBV7-9,CASSSGLTADTQYF
TRBV6-5,CASTQDRGVTEAFF
TRBV5-8,CASSLDWSEEQFF
TRBV5-6,CASSKMGTQYF
TRBV29-1,CSVLTGRGTEAFF
TRBV6-4,CASSDSVWGAAGEQYF
TRBV19,CASSISGTSSTGANVLTF
TRBV25-1,CASSDPASHGGNIQYF
TRBV19,CASTPGQGAVREQFF
TRBV6-5,CASSAPGTGRQAFF
TRBV29-1,CSVATGLDSPLHF
TRBV5-1,CASSMTSGRQETQYF
TRBV5-1,CASSLGVSNYGYTF
TRBV5-1,CASSAGTGSGNEQYF
TRBV6-6,CASTLPLSAGDIQYF
TRBV30,CAWRTPGQRYEQYF
TRBV4-1,CASSQDPPGGLQETQYF
TRBV7-6,CASSLRQGALSHEQYF
TRBV5-4,CASSDKGFSYEQYF
TRBV11-2,CASSLVQVGLGYEQYF
TRBV27,CASSLYGLAGARGQETQYF